This T cell receptor (beta chain) was retrieved from a study of glioma-infiltrating T cells after dendritic cell vaccination. Study summary: Autologous tumor lysate was loaded overnight onto monocyte-derived dendritic cells grown seven days with IL-4 and GM-CSF. Patients received three intradermal dendritic cell vaccine injections at biweekly intervals. Notes on the study in general: Higher TCR clonality did not directly relate to longer survival.

As regards this clone: Its antigen is unknown.

Time point here: after dendritic cell vaccination, including at tumor progression/relapse. The PCR used 60 V beta and 13 J beta primers. Using immunoSEQ multiplex PCR, the repertoire was profiled, and TCRdb retains in-frame clones only, with some absent. This table has roughly 85,000 clones, 85% appearing once. Germline V gene lookup returns CDR1 LNHDA and CDR2 SQIVND (reference sequence). The CDR3 runs to 16 residues. Trimming removed 7 bases at V and 0 bases at J, with 16 bases between. The sequences come from blood, collected after dendritic cell vaccination. This clonotype was sampled from a human donor with glioblastoma. The chain links TRBV19 to TRBJ1-5, with D tentatively TRBD1 (5 bases). The DNA for the CDR3 is TGTGCCAGTACTCAAGGGGTCTTAAGTAGCAATCAGCCCCAGCATTTT. It codes for CASTQGVLSSNQPQHF. Full variable domain (missing parts from reference TRBV19 and TRBJ1-5): DGGITQSPKYLFRKEGQNVTLSCEQNLNHDAMYWYRQDPGQGLRLIYYSQIVNDFQKGDIAEGYSVSREKKESFPLTVTSAQKNPTAFYLCASTQGVLSSNQPQHFGDGTRLSIL.